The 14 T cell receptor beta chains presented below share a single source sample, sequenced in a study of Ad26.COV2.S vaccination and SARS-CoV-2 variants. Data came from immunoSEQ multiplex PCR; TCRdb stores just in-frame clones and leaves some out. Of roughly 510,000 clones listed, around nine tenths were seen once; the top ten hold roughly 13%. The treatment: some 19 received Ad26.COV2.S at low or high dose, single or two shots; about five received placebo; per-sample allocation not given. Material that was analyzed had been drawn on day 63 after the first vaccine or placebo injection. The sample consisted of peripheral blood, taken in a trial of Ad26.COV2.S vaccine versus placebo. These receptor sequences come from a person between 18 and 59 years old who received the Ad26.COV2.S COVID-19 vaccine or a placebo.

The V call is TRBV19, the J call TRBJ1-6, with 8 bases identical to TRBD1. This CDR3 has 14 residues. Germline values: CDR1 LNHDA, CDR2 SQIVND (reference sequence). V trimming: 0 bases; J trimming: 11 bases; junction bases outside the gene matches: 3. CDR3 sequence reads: CASSIEQGATPLHF. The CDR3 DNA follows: TGTGCCAGTAGTATAGAGCAGGGGGCGACACCCCTCCACTTT.

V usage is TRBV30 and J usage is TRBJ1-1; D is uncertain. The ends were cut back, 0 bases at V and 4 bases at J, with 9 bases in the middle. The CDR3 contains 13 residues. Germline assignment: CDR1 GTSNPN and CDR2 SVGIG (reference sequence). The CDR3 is CAWSVNRGTEAFF. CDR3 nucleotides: TGTGCCTGGAGTGTAAACCGAGGCACTGAAGCTTTCTTT.

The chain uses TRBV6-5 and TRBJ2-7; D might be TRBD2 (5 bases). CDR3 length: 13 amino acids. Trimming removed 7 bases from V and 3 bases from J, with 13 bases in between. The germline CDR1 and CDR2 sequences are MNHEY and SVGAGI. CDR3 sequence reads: CASTPRRNYEQYF. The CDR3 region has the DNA TGTGCCAGCACCCCCAGGAGGAACTACGAGCAGTACTTC.

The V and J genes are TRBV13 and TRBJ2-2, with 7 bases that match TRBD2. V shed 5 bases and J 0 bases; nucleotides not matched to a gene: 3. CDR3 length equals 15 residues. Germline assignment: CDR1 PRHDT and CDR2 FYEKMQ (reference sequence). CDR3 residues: CASSVTSANTGELFF. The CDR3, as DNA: TGTGCCAGCAGCGTTACTAGCGCGAACACCGGGGAGCTGTTTTTT.

This CDR3 reads CASSFLNRGYEQFF. The CDR3 bases are TGTGCCAGCAGCTTTTTAAACAGGGGCTATGAGCAGTTCTTC. The J gene is TRBJ2-1, the V gene TRBV11-2; 7 bases are a match to TRBD1. With V trimmed by 3 bases and J by 8 bases, 7 bases remained unmatched. Germline V lookup: CDR1 SGHAT, CDR2 FQNNGV. The CDR3 contains 14 residues.

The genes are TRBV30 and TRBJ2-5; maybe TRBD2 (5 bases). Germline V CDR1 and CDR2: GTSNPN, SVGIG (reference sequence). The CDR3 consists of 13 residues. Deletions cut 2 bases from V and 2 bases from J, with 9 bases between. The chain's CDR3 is CAWSPPGQETQYF. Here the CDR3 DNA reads TGTGCCTGGAGTCCCCCGGGACAAGAGACCCAGTACTTC. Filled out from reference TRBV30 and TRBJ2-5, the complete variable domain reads SQTIHQWPATLVQPVGSPLSLECTVEGTSNPNLYWYRQAAGRGLQLLFYSVGIGQISSEVPQNLSASRPQDRQFILSSKKLLLSDSGFYLCAWSPPGQETQYFGPGTRLLVL.

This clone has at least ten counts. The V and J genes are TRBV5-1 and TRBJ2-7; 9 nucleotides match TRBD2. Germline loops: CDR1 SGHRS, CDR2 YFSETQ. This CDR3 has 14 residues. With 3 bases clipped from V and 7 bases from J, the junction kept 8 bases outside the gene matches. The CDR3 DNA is TGCGCCAGCAGCTGGGGCGGGAGGGCCCGGGAGCAGTACTTC. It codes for CASSWGGRAREQYF.

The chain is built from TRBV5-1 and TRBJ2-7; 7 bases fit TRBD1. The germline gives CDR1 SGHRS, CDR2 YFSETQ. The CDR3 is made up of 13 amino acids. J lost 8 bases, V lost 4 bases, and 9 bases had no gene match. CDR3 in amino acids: CASSGKPGQQQYF. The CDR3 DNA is TGCGCCAGCAGCGGCAAACCGGGACAGCAGCAGTACTTC.

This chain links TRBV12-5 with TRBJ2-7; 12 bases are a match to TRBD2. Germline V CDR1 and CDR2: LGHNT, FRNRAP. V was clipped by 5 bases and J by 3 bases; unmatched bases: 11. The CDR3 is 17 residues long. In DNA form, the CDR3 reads TGTGCTAGTGGTCCCGGACTAGCGGGAAATCAATACTACGAGCAGTACTTC. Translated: CASGPGLAGNQYYEQYF.

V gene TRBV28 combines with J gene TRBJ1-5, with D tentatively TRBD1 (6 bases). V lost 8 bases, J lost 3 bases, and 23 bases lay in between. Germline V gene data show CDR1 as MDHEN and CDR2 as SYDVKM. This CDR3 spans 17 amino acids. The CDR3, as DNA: TGTGCCAGCCACCTCGACAGGTGGGGTCTTTCCAATCAGCCCCAGCATTTT. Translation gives CASHLDRWGLSNQPQHF.

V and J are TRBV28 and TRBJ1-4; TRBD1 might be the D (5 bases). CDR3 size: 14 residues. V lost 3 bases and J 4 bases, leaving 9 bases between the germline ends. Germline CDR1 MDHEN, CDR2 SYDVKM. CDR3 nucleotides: TGTGCCAGCAGTTTCTCGGGGGATAATGAAAAACTGTTTTTT. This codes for CASSFSGDNEKLFF. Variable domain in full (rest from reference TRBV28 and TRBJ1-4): DVKVTQSSRYLVKRTGEKVFLECVQDMDHENMFWYRQDPGLGLRLIYFSYDVKMKEKGDIPEGYSVSREKKERFSLILESASTNQTSMYLCASSFSGDNEKLFFGSGTQLSVL.

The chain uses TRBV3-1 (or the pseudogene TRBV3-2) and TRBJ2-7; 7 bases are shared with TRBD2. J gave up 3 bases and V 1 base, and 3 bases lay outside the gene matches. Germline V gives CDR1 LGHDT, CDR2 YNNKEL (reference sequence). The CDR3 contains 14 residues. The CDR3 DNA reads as TGTGCCAGCAGCCAAGGGGGACTATTCTACGAGCAGTACTTC. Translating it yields CASSQGGLFYEQYF.

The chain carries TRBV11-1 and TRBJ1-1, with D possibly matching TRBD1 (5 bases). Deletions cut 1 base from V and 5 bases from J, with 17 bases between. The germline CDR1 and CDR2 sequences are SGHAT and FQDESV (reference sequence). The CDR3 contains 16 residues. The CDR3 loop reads CASSLVDRGGFTEAFF. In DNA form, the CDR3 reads TGTGCCAGCAGCTTAGTAGACCGCGGGGGGTTTACTGAAGCTTTCTTT.

CDR3 nucleotides: TGTGCCTGGAGTGACCCCAAGCGGGGGAGCATTCAGTACTTC. This codes for CAWSDPKRGSIQYF. The chain has TRBV30 and TRBJ2-4; TRBD2 matches 8 bases. This CDR3 spans 14 amino acids. The trim removed 1 base at V and 9 bases at J, leaving 8 bases unmatched. The germline CDR1 and CDR2 sequences are GTSNPN and SVGIG (reference sequence).